Sequencing of this TCR beta chain was carried out in a study of long-term antiretroviral therapy in people with HIV. Study-wide findings and caveats: Repertoires in HIV (unlike those of controls) had narrower CDR3 length ranges.

An immunoSEQ assay, version v3.0, was performed at survey level. Profiling relied on immunoSEQ multiplex PCR, and the TCRdb table lists in-frame clones only, not all of them. This sample has approximately 41,000 clones; 80% occur once, and the top ten carry 5.2%. This CDR3 is built from 12 residues. Germline V gene data show CDR1 as GTSNPN and CDR2 as SVGIG (reference sequence). Trimming took 1 base from V and 0 from J, leaving 2 bases between them. Note on this clone: The antigen is not known.

Material: unsorted PBMCs, obtained 1.5 years after starting antiretroviral therapy. The TCR was taken from a man aged 18 to 35 with HIV. The chain couples TRBV30 to TRBJ2-3; D is ambiguous. The CDR3 loop is CAWSGSTDTQYF. The CDR3 coding sequence is TGTGCCTGGAGTGGAAGCACAGATACGCAGTATTTT. Full variable domain (missing parts from reference TRBV30 and TRBJ2-3): SQTIHQWPATLVQPVGSPLSLECTVEGTSNPNLYWYRQAAGRGLQLLFYSVGIGQISSEVPQNLSASRPQDRQFILSSKKLLLSDSGFYLCAWSGSTDTQYFGPGTRLTVL.